The clone carrying this TCR beta chain was counted a few times. What it binds is unknown. Losses at the gene ends were 4 bases for V and 4 bases for J; bases not matched to a gene: 10. Per the germline V gene, CDR1 is SEHNR and CDR2 is FQNEAQ (reference sequence). This CDR3 has 16 amino acids. Expressed TCRB transcripts were sequenced because the isolated RNA had all been reverse transcribed beforehand. TCRdb's table, derived via immunoSEQ multiplex PCR, lists solely in-frame clones and lacks some. The data contain roughly 240,000 clones, around 24% of them singletons. This specimen belongs to a study of beta chain features in type 1 diabetes. Findings and limits, study-wide: Shorter TCRB CDR3s, moderately but significantly so, were found in Type 1 diabetes patients in all four CD4+ subsets.

The chain couples TRBV7-9 to TRBJ2-1, with TRBD2 identical over 7 bases. The sequence came from a woman in her twenties or thirties with type 1 diabetes. Input material: naive CD4+ T cells from blood. The CDR3 coding sequence is TGTGCCAGCAGCTCCCCAAGAAGCGGGAAGTACAATGAGCAGTTCTTC. This codes for CASSSPRSGKYNEQFF.